This T cell receptor (beta chain) is drawn from a study of cytomegalovirus exposure and HLA in healthy donors. Study conclusions and caveats: An apparent linkage of common viral pathogens to several of the most significant clusters emerged in a later analysis. Analysis performed later found 15,000 or so TCR beta sequences associated with HLA alleles at 0.05 false discovery rate.

As to this clone: Its specificity is not known.

V lost 5 bases and J lost 1; bases outside the gene matches: 4. In germline, CDR1 is SGHRS, CDR2 YFSETQ. The CDR3 loop spans 14 amino acids. It was with 60 Vbeta and 13 Jbeta primers that the PCR ran. TCRdb's copy holds only in-frame clones and misses some; the assay was immunoSEQ multiplex PCR. The sample carries approximately 150,000 clones, roughly 73% recorded once. The clonotype was recovered from a young man in good health and CMV-seropositive. J is TRBJ1-1 and V is TRBV5-1, with 8 bases matching TRBD1. The sequenced sample was PBMCs. The CDR3 DNA is TGCGCCAGCAGTTGGGACAGGTCGAACACTGAAGCTTTCTTT. Its translation is CASSWDRSNTEAFF.